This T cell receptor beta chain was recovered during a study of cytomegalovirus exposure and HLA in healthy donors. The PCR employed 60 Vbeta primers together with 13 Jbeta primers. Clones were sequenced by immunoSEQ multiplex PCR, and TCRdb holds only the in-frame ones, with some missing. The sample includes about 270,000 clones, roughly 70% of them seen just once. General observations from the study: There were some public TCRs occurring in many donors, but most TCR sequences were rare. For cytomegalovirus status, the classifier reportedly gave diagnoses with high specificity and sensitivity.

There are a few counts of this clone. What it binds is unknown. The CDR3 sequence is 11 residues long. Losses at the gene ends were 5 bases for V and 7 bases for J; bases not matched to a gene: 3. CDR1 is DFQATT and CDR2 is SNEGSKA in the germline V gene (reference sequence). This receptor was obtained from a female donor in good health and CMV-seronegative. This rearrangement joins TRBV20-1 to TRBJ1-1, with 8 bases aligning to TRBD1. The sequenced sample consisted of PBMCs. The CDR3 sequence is CSAFGQGEAFF. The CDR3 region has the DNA TGCAGTGCTTTCGGACAGGGTGAAGCTTTCTTT.